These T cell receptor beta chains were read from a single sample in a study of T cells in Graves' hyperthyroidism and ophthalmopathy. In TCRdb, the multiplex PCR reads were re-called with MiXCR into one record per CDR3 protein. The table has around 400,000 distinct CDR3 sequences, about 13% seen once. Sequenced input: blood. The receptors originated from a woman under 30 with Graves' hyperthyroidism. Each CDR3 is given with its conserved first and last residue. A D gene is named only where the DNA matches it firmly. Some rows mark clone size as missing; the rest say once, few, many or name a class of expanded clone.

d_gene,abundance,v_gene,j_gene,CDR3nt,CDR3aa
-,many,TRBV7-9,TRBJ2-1,TGTGCCAGCAGCTTCGGCGGGAACGGGGATGAGCAGTTCTTC,CASSFGGNGDEQFF
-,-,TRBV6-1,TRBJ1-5,TGTGACAGCAGGGAGAGAGGAAGCAATCAGCCCCAGCATTTT,CDSRERGSNQPQHF
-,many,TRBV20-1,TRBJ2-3,TGCAGTGCTCCGGGGTTGGGCACAGATACGCAGTATTTT,CSAPGLGTDTQYF
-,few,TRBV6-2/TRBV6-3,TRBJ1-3,TGTGCCAGCACCCCTGGCGGAGGGGGCTCTGGAAACACCATATATTTT,CASTPGGGGSGNTIYF
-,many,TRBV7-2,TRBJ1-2,TGTGCCAGCAGCTTAGAGCGGGTGGGGGCCAGCTATGGCTACACCTTC,CASSLERVGASYGYTF
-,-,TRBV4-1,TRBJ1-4,TGCGCCAGCAGCCAAGAGGGAGAGACAGCAACTAATGAAAAACTGTTTTTT,CASSQEGETATNEKLFF
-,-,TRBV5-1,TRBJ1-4,TGCGCCAGCAGCGGCTTGATGGGTGAAAAACTGTTTTTT,CASSGLMGEKLFF
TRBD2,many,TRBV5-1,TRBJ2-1,TGCGCCAGCAGCTTGGTAAGCGGGAGTGTCTATGAGCAGTTCTTC,CASSLVSGSVYEQFF
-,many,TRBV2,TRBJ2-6,TGTGCCAGCATTTCTGTCCCCTCTGGGGCCAACGTCCTGACTTTC,CASISVPSGANVLTF
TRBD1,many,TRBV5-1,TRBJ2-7,TGCGCCAGCAGCGGAACGACAGGGCGGTTTTACGAGCAGTACTTC,CASSGTTGRFYEQYF
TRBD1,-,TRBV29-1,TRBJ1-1,TGCAGCGCGATAAATCAGGGGGGGAGGACTGAAGCTTTCTTT,CSAINQGGRTEAFF
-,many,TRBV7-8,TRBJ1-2,TGTGCCAGCAGCCCGATCCCCGGGTGGGATGACTATGGCTACACCTTC,CASSPIPGWDDYGYTF
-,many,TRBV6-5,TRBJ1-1,TGTGCCAGCAGTTACTCCGGGGACACTTGGGGCACTGAAGCTTTCTTT,CASSYSGDTWGTEAFF
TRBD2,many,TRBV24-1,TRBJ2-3,TGTGCCACCAGTGATTTGCGTCCGGGACTAGCGGAACCAGATACGCAGTATTTT,CATSDLRPGLAEPDTQYF
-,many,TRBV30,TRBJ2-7,TGTGCCCTGGGGAGGGGGCGCTTCGAGCAGTACTTC,CALGRGRFEQYF
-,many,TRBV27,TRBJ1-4,TGTGCCACCTCGGGTCCGAATGAAAAACTGTTTTTT,CATSGPNEKLFF
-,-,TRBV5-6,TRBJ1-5,TGTGCCAGCAGCCATTGGGGGGGGGGTCAGCCCCAGCATTTT,CASSHWGGGQPQHF
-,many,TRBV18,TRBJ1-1,TGTGCCAGCTCACCCGATTACGACACTGAAGCTTTCTTT,CASSPDYDTEAFF
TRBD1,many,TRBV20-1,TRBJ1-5,TGCAGTGCTAGAGGGGACAGGGGGACTCAGCCCCAGCATTTT,CSARGDRGTQPQHF
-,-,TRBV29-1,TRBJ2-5,TGCAGCGTTGAGGCCCGCATAAGTCTGGAGACCCAGTACTTC,CSVEARISLETQYF
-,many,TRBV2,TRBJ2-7,TGTGCCAGCAGCCCCAACTGGGTAAGGGACGAGCAGTACTTC,CASSPNWVRDEQYF
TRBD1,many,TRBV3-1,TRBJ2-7,TGTGCCAGCAGCCTCGGGACAGGTAGACCCCACGAGCAGTACTTC,CASSLGTGRPHEQYF
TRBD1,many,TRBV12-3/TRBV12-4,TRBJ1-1,TGTGCCAGCAGTGCCGGGACAGGGGGCTTGTCAGCTTTCTTT,CASSAGTGGLSAFF
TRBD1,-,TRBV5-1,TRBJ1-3,TGCGCCAACAGCCCAGGGGGCTTCGAGGGAAACACCATATATTTT,CANSPGGFEGNTIYF
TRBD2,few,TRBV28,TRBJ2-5,TGTGCCAGCAGGGAAGGACTAGCGGGGGGCAAAGAGACCCAGTACTTC,CASREGLAGGKETQYF
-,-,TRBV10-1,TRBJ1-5,TGCGCCAGCAGTGACCCCGATCAGCCCCAGCATTTT,CASSDPDQPQHF
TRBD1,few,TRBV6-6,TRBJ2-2,TGTGCCAGCAGTTACGGACAGGGGTACGCCGGGGAGCTGTTTTTT,CASSYGQGYAGELFF
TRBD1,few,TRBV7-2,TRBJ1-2,TGTGCCAGCAGGAAGCCGGGACAGGGAAGAAGGAGCTACACCTTC,CASRKPGQGRRSYTF
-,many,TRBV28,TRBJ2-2,TGTGCCAGCAGGCTGGGACGGTTGCACGGGGAGCTGTTTTTT,CASRLGRLHGELFF
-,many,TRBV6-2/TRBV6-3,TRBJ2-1,TGTGCCAGCAGTTACGGGACTGGCAACCCCAATGAGCAGTTCTTC,CASSYGTGNPNEQFF
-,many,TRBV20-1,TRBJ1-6,TGCAGTGCCAAGACGGGACACAACTATAATTCACCCCTCCACTTT,CSAKTGHNYNSPLHF